Following are 21 T cell receptor beta chains from one sample sequenced in a study of beta chain features in type 1 diabetes (dated by TCRdb to 2016 to 2018). Libraries came from the immunoSEQ multiplex PCR assay. The High Capacity cDNA Reverse Transcription Kit was used to reverse transcribe all of the isolated RNA, meaning that expressed TCRB transcripts were what got sequenced. The table comes from immuneACCESS by way of TCRdb, which keeps in-frame sequences with V and J called. Part of the clones is missing from these tables; in studies checked, under half for an unresolved V gene and the rest for unknown reasons. This sample holds 330,000 or so clones; 12% to 15% were observed only once. The ten largest clones add up to over 5.5% of the sample. Source material: central memory CD4+ T cells from blood. The receptors derive from a man aged 25 to 40 in good health.

V usage is TRBV30 and J usage is TRBJ2-6; no firm D call. CDR1 GTSNPN and CDR2 SVGIG come from the germline V gene (reference sequence). The CDR3 is 13 amino acids. V lost 4 bases and J 4 bases, leaving 8 bases between the germline ends. This CDR3 reads CAWNEPGANVLTF. The CDR3 DNA follows: TGTGCCTGGAACGAACCCGGGGCCAACGTCCTGACTTTC.

This clone was seen only a few times. This chain connects TRBV2 to TRBJ2-1; 14 bases line up with TRBD2. Trimming removed 6 bases from V and 7 bases from J; junction bases left unmatched: 5. In germline, CDR1 is SNHLY, CDR2 FYNNEI. The length of the CDR3 is 15 residues. The CDR3, as DNA: TGTGCCAGCAGCAGGGGGACTAGCGGGGGTAATGAGCAGTTCTTC. Protein sequence: CASSRGTSGGNEQFF.

Ten or more counts support this clone. The V and J genes are TRBV10-3 and TRBJ2-7; no firm D call. CDR1 ENHRY and CDR2 SYGVKD come from the germline V gene. CDR3 length equals 13 residues. V shed 4 bases and J shed 5 bases, with 12 bases lying between them. Here the CDR3 DNA reads TGTGCCATCAGTGCCGTGCAACCAAACGAGCAGTACTTC. This codes for CAISAVQPNEQYF.

This clone was recorded many times. This sequence joins TRBV6-6 and TRBJ1-5; possible D gene TRBD1, 5 bases. Germline CDR1 reads MNHNY; CDR2 reads SVGAGI (reference sequence). The CDR3 sequence is 13 residues long. The V end was cut by 6 bases, the J end by 5 bases, with 11 bases between. The CDR3 loop is CASSWIQDQPQHF. The CDR3 DNA is TGTGCCAGCAGCTGGATACAGGATCAGCCCCAGCATTTT.

This clone has a handful of counts. The V gene is TRBV6-6, the J gene TRBJ1-2; D not certain. With 7 bases removed from V and 0 bases from J, the gap between germline ends came to 12 bases. Germline V gene sequence: CDR1 MNHNY, CDR2 SVGAGI (reference sequence). This CDR3 is 14 amino acids long. The CDR3 here is CASNRAGTNYGYTF. The CDR3 region has the DNA TGTGCCAGCAACCGGGCCGGTACTAACTATGGCTACACCTTC.

V gene TRBV18 combines with J gene TRBJ2-5; perhaps TRBD1 as D (5 bases). CDR1 is KGHSH, CDR2 LQKENI, per germline. This CDR3 contains 16 residues. Trimming stripped 3 bases from V and 1 base from J, with 15 bases between. The DNA for the CDR3 is TGTGCCAGCTCACCGAGCCCGACAGTTTTCCAAGAGACCCAGTACTTC. Its protein is CASSPSPTVFQETQYF.

This clone was seen more than once but under ten times. J is TRBJ1-3 and V is TRBV7-9; no clear D. Germline V lookup: CDR1 SEHNR, CDR2 FQNEAQ (reference sequence). Trimming removed 2 bases at V and 0 bases at J, with 5 bases between. The CDR3 runs 14 residues. The CDR3 nucleotides read TGTGCCAGCAGCTTAACCGACTCTGGAAACACCATATATTTT. It yields the protein CASSLTDSGNTIYF.

The V call is TRBV5-1, the J call TRBJ2-3; TRBD2 agrees at 8 bases. The J segment lost 2 bases and the V segment lost 6 bases, leaving 5 bases of the junction unmatched. The CDR3 runs to 14 residues. The germline V gene encodes CDR1 SGHRS and CDR2 YFSETQ. The CDR3 spells CASKQRGTTDTQYF. CDR3 nucleotide sequence: TGCGCCAGCAAGCAGCGGGGGACCACAGATACGCAGTATTTT.

This clone was picked up a small number of times. The chain couples TRBV11-2 to TRBJ2-7; TRBD2 aligns across 8 bases. This CDR3 is 16 amino acids long. Trimming took 5 bases from V and 3 from J; bases not matched to a gene: 12. CDR1 is SGHAT and CDR2 is FQNNGV in the germline V gene. The CDR3 spells CASSQGSGGHLYEQYV. The CDR3 DNA follows: TGTGCCAGCAGCCAAGGAAGCGGGGGCCACCTCTACGAGCAGTACGTC.

CDR3 in amino acids: CASSLATAYEQYV. As DNA, the CDR3 is TGTGCCAGCAGCTTAGCGACTGCCTACGAGCAGTACGTC. The V gene is TRBV7-9, the J gene TRBJ2-7; D is unresolved. CDR3 size: 13 residues. Trimming took off 0 bases at V and 2 bases at J, with 5 bases between the two ends. CDR1 is SEHNR, CDR2 FQNEAQ, per germline (reference sequence).

This clone was recorded a few times. The CDR3 loop reads CASSSGFGYTF. Written as DNA, the CDR3 is TGTGCCAGCAGCTCAGGGTTTGGCTACACCTTC. This chain connects TRBV7-2 to TRBJ1-2, with D possibly matching TRBD1 (5 bases). The CDR3 totals 11 residues. Germline lookup yields CDR1 SGHTA and CDR2 FQGNSA. Trimming shortened V by 4 bases and J by 7 bases, and 7 bases separated the two germline ends.

The J gene is TRBJ2-2, the V gene TRBV9; 9 bases agree with TRBD2. Germline CDR1 SGDLS, CDR2 YYNGEE. This CDR3 is 16 amino acids long. J lost 10 bases, V lost 0 bases, and 10 bases had no gene match. CDR3 loop: CASSVGWSGGLEELFF. As DNA, the CDR3 is TGTGCCAGCAGCGTAGGATGGAGCGGGGGGCTAGAGGAGCTGTTTTTT.

This sequence joins TRBV7-8 and TRBJ2-5; no firm D call. Germline values: CDR1 SGHVS, CDR2 FQNEAQ. The ends were cut back, 5 bases at V and 3 bases at J, with 16 bases in the middle. This CDR3 contains 15 residues. The DNA of the CDR3 is TGTGCCAGCAGCCCCGGTACTTACTCCAAAGAGACCCAGTACTTC. This translates into CASSPGTYSKETQYF.

This clone has more than one count but fewer than ten. In nucleotides, the CDR3 is TGTGCCAGCATCGGGACAGGGGTCGCCGGGGAGCTGTTTTTT. Amino acids: CASIGTGVAGELFF. The chain employs TRBV7-3 and TRBJ2-2; TRBD1 agrees at 10 bases. Germline V gene lookup returns CDR1 SGHTA and CDR2 FQGTGA. This CDR3 has 14 residues. The junction had 5 bases not matched to a gene; V was cut back by 7 bases and J by 6 bases.

The chain carries TRBV7-8 and TRBJ1-6; D is unresolved. CDR1 and CDR2 from the germline V gene are SGHVS and FQNEAQ. The V and J ends lost 5 bases and 5 bases respectively, with 10 bases between them. The length of the CDR3 is 14 residues. CDR3 sequence reads: CASSPVPDNSPLHF. CDR3 sequence (DNA): TGTGCCAGCAGCCCAGTACCAGATAATTCACCCCTCCACTTT.

The rearrangement uses TRBV5-4 and TRBJ1-6; a weak D match, TRBD1 (5 bases). The CDR3 has 12 amino acids. Between the trimmed V and J ends, which lost 1 base and 9 bases, there was a span of 5 bases. CDR1 and CDR2 from the germline V gene are SGHNT and YYREEE (reference sequence). The CDR3: CASSLTGSPLHF. The CDR3 bases are TGTGCCAGCAGCTTGACAGGTTCACCCCTCCACTTT.

The genes are TRBV11-2 and TRBJ1-2; no clear D gene. Trimming shortened V by 0 bases and J by 4 bases, and 12 bases separated the two germline ends. This CDR3 is 15 amino acids long. CDR1 is SGHAT and CDR2 is FQNNGV in the germline V gene. DNA for the CDR3: TGTGCCAGCAGCTTAGATCCCCACAGTATCTATGGCTACACCTTC. Translating it yields CASSLDPHSIYGYTF.

This clone occurred many times. The CDR3 DNA is TGTGCCATCAGTAGGGGCGTCAATGAAAAACTGTTTTTT. Encoded protein: CAISRGVNEKLFF. This chain joins TRBV10-3 and TRBJ1-4, with D possibly TRBD1 on 5 matching bases. Germline V gives CDR1 ENHRY, CDR2 SYGVKD. V was trimmed by 5 bases and J by 5 bases, leaving 9 bases between them. This CDR3 contains 13 residues.

The rearrangement uses TRBV9 and TRBJ2-3; 10 nucleotides agree with TRBD2. The junction had 13 bases not matched to a gene; V was cut back by 4 bases and J by 5 bases. CDR3 size: 17 residues. The germline V gene has CDR1 SGDLS and CDR2 YYNGEE. In DNA, the CDR3 is TGTGCCAGCAGCCCCCAAGATGTTAGCGGGGGGAGAGATACGCAGTATTTT. It translates to CASSPQDVSGGRDTQYF.

This clone has just a few counts. J is TRBJ2-1 and V is TRBV4-3; a weak D match, TRBD2 (5 bases). The V gene's germline CDR1 is LGHNA and CDR2 YSLEER. The CDR3 is 14 amino acids. Trimming took off 2 bases at V and 6 bases at J, with 11 bases between the two ends. The CDR3 DNA is TGCGCCAGCAGCCAATCTCCGGGGTCCAATGAGCAGTTCTTC. This translates into CASSQSPGSNEQFF.

The gene calls are TRBV19 and TRBJ2-7, with D perhaps matching TRBD1 or TRBD2 (5 bases each). Between the trimmed V and J ends, which lost 5 bases and 3 bases, there was a span of 17 bases. The CDR3 is 15 residues long. Germline CDR1 and CDR2: LNHDA and SQIVND (reference sequence). CDR3 coding DNA: TGTGCCAGTAGTCCTCGGGACGCAGGCTTCTACGAGCAGTACTTC. This gives the protein CASSPRDAGFYEQYF.